A selection of T cell receptor beta chains follows, all from one sample in a study of control samples from healthy donors and cancer patients. The table came from immunoSEQ multiplex PCR; TCRdb's copy has only in-frame clones and leaves some out. This table has around 70,000 clones, about 94% appearing once. The sample was blood. These receptors were collected from a woman aged 25 to 39 in good health. The CDR3 runs from the conserved cysteine through the conserved F or W. Each record gives: D gene, CDR3 length, V gene, J gene, CDR3 protein, CDR3 DNA. D genes are given only for firm matches.

d_gene: TRBD1
len: 15
v_gene: TRBV5-5
j_gene: TRBJ2-2
CDR3aa: CASSLTTGDTGELFF
CDR3nt: TGTGCCAGCAGCTTGACGACAGGGGACACCGGGGAGCTGTTTTTT

d_gene: TRBD2
len: 16
v_gene: TRBV9
j_gene: TRBJ2-1
CDR3aa: CASSVTPGLATSEQFF
CDR3nt: TGTGCCAGCAGCGTCACCCCGGGACTAGCCACATCGGAGCAGTTCTTC

d_gene: TRBD1
len: 13
v_gene: TRBV7-6
j_gene: TRBJ1-1
CDR3aa: CASSGTMTGESFF
CDR3nt: TGTGCCAGCAGCGGGACCATGACAGGGGAATCTTTCTTT

d_gene: NA
len: 12
v_gene: TRBV6-6
j_gene: TRBJ2-5
CDR3aa: CASSYSRETQYF
CDR3nt: TGTGCCAGCAGTTACTCGAGAGAGACCCAGTACTTC

d_gene: NA
len: 13
v_gene: TRBV24-1
j_gene: TRBJ2-1
CDR3aa: CATSEEGWDEQFF
CDR3nt: TGTGCCACCAGTGAGGAGGGGTGGGATGAGCAGTTCTTC

d_gene: NA
len: 14
v_gene: TRBV2
j_gene: TRBJ2-4
CDR3aa: CASMGTLAKNIQYF
CDR3nt: TGTGCCAGCATGGGGACTTTAGCCAAAAACATTCAGTACTTC

d_gene: TRBD1
len: 15
v_gene: TRBV9
j_gene: TRBJ2-2
CDR3aa: CASSPRDRNTGELFF
CDR3nt: TGTGCCAGCAGCCCCCGGGACAGAAACACCGGGGAGCTGTTTTTT

d_gene: TRBD1
len: 13
v_gene: TRBV5-1
j_gene: TRBJ2-7
CDR3aa: CASSLTGGYEQYF
CDR3nt: TGCGCCAGCAGCTTGACAGGGGGCTACGAGCAGTACTTC

d_gene: NA
len: 16
v_gene: TRBV9
j_gene: TRBJ1-3
CDR3aa: CASSTGPFNSGNTIYF
CDR3nt: TGTGCCAGCAGCACCGGGCCGTTTAACTCTGGAAACACCATATATTTT

d_gene: NA
len: 12
v_gene: TRBV5-1
j_gene: TRBJ2-3
CDR3aa: CASSPETDTQYF
CDR3nt: TGCGCCAGCAGCCCTGAAACAGATACGCAGTATTTT

d_gene: NA
len: 13
v_gene: TRBV6-1
j_gene: TRBJ1-6
CDR3aa: CASSEVSGFGIHF
CDR3nt: TGTGCCAGCAGTGAAGTCTCCGGCTTTGGTATCCACTTT

d_gene: NA
len: 13
v_gene: TRBV5-1
j_gene: TRBJ2-7
CDR3aa: CASGPLSSYEQYF
CDR3nt: TGCGCCAGCGGGCCTTTAAGCTCCTACGAGCAGTACTTC

d_gene: NA
len: 14
v_gene: TRBV4-1
j_gene: TRBJ1-4
CDR3aa: CASSQGWGAEKLFF
CDR3nt: TGCGCCAGCAGCCAGGGATGGGGGGCTGAAAAACTGTTTTTT

d_gene: NA
len: 12
v_gene: TRBV7-9
j_gene: TRBJ2-2
CDR3aa: CASRAVAGELFF
CDR3nt: TGTGCCAGCAGGGCCGTTGCCGGGGAGCTGTTTTTT

d_gene: NA
len: 14
v_gene: TRBV9
j_gene: TRBJ1-1
CDR3aa: CASSVGTDQRKAFF
CDR3nt: TGTGCCAGCAGCGTAGGGACAGACCAACGAAAAGCTTTCTTT

d_gene: NA
len: 13
v_gene: TRBV7-2
j_gene: TRBJ1-6
CDR3aa: CASSLRAQSPLHF
CDR3nt: TGTGCCAGCAGCTTAAGGGCGCAATCACCCCTCCACTTT

d_gene: NA
len: 15
v_gene: TRBV5-4
j_gene: TRBJ1-2
CDR3aa: CASSSGPVNSYGYTF
CDR3nt: TGTGCCAGCAGCTCTGGACCCGTAAACAGCTATGGCTACACCTTC